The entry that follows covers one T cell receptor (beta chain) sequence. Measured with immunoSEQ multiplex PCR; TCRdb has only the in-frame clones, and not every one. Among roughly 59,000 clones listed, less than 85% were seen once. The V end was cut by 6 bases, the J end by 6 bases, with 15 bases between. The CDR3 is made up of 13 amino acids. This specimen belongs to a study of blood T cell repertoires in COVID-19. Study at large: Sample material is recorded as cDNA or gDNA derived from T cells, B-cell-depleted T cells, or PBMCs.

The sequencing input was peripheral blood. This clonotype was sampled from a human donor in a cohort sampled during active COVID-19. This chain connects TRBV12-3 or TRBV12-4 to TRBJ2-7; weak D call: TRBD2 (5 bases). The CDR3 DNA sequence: TGTGCCAGCAGCCGACCGGAGGTTGGCGAGCAGTACTTC. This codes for CASSRPEVGEQYF.